This T cell receptor beta chain emerged from a study of shared clonotypes between healthy human individuals. At the level of the study: Each donor had three CD4 naive, three CD4 memory, two CD8 naive and one CD8 memory plate.

TCRdb's table, derived via immunoSEQ multiplex PCR, lists solely in-frame clones and lacks some. The data contain hundreds of thousands of clones, roughly 96% of them singletons. Those who donated were healthy HIV-negative adults, with no recent acute infections or vaccinations reported. A note on this clone: Its antigen remains unidentified.

Study-wide points: Tissues were not sampled, only blood, and their repertoires likely differ.

Sequencing input: memory CD8+ T cells sorted from blood. Subset indicated: CD45RO+ cells pooled with CCR7-negative TemRA cells. This TCR was sampled from a man aged 25-40 years in good health.

The CDR3 nucleotides are TGTGCCAGCAGGAGACAGGGGGTAAACTATGGCTACACCTTC. This translates into CASRRQGVNYGYTF. The chain uses TRBV27 and TRBJ1-2; 9 nucleotides align to TRBD1. CDR1 is MNHEY and CDR2 is SMNVEV in the germline V gene (reference sequence). V lost 6 bases, J lost 2 bases, and 4 bases stayed unmatched. This CDR3 is built from 14 residues.